This TCR beta chain was identified during a study of vaccination effects on CD4 cells after COVID-19 (dated by TCRdb to 2021 to 2024). For context, the study as a whole: To identify antigen-specific CD4+ T cell clonotypes by their expansion, the ViraFEST assay first stimulated PBMC with viral peptide pools and then applied TCR sequencing. Pre-vaccine samples from a couple of convalescent patients were drawn 16 days and one week before the first dose, 142 and 148 days after COVID-19 diagnosis. The Oncomine TCR Beta short-read assay on an Illumina iSeq 100 was used to sequence cultures from other donors in the study. Two million PBMC per well were cultured with about 9 ug/ml peptides in IMDM containing around 4.6% human AB serum, about 10 IU/ml IL-2 and gentamicin. Participants received two doses of either the BNT162b2 or the mRNA-1273 mRNA SARS-CoV-2 vaccine. In both COVID-19 convalescent patients and infection-naive vaccine recipients, the study compared SARS-CoV-2 spike-specific CD4+ TCR repertoires from before mRNA vaccination with those from after it. The full study included roughly 11 COVID-19 convalescent patients and a handful of SARS-CoV-2-naive healthy vaccine recipients.

Receptors were amplified or captured by the immunoSEQ multiplex PCR assay. DNA from the cultured and isolated CD4+ T cells underwent TCR beta CDR3 sequencing. The authors processed their data as follows. Non-productive TCR sequences were removed, reads were trimmed to the CDR3 region, and CDR3s of at least 7 amino acids were retained. Antigen-specific clonotypes were identified using the MANAFEST web app by comparison of expansion in peptide wells against reference cultures. For clones to be considered positive, expansion at FDR<0.05 versus reference and all other wells, an odds ratio above 5, and a frequency above 0.1% in two replicate wells were required. A clonotype was defined as cross-reactive if the clonotype was significantly expanded both in SARS-CoV-2 spike wells and in at least one common cold coronavirus spike condition. Using the stringdist R package, CDR3 similarity was measured by Levenshtein distance, and unrooted trees were constructed with ape in R 3.6.1. TCRdb took over this immuneACCESS table, retaining in-frame rearrangements with V and J assigned. Such tables are incomplete; in checked studies, under half of the missing clones stem from an unresolved V gene, and the remainder is unexplained. D and trimming were read from the DNA, whereas the V and J calls and clone size are those reported in that table. In this sample the table shows approximately 46,000 clones, around four fifths of which occur a single time. The top ten clonotypes cover about 9% of the sample.

After around 10 days of culture, CD4+ T cells were isolated with the EasySep CD4+ T cell isolation kit. PCR-confirmed SARS-CoV-2 infection had occurred in convalescent patients between March and December 2020, before the Alpha, Beta and Delta variants emerged in the United States. On days 3 and 7, half of the culture medium was replaced with fresh IL-2-containing medium. Unless noted otherwise, every peptide stimulation condition was cultured in triplicate wells. Using Ficoll-Paque Plus gradient centrifugation, PBMC were separated from whole blood and then either used fresh or cryopreserved at -140C. Genomic DNA was extracted from cultured CD4+ T cells with the QIAamp micro DNA kit. The CDR3 holds 16 amino acids from the cysteine to the phenylalanine. The retained sequence is limited to the CDR3, 48 bases, with the frame set at the first base. CDR1 SGHTA and CDR2 FQGTGA are derived from the germline V gene. The trim is 2 bases for V and 2 bases for J, with a gap of 14 bases between the germline ends.

Summary of the overall study and its limitations: Among convalescent patients, the spike-reactive repertoire after vaccination was made up mainly of new vaccine-induced clones that were largely distinct from the clones induced by infection. Only a small number of convalescent patients were included, and no early post-infection timepoints were available, which limited the study. Marked clonal contraction was observed in both infection-induced and vaccine-induced clones at late post-vaccination timepoints, consistent with waning T cell responses.

As regards this clone: What this receptor recognizes is not known. No base quality information exists; no much larger clone differs at one position.

The V and J segments used are TRBV7-3 and TRBJ2-3, with no confidently assigned D gene. This receptor was taken from a human donor who had a prior SARS-CoV-2 infection. The material was CD4+ T cells from PBMCs cultured without peptide, obtained before COVID-19 vaccination. CDR3 loop: CASSLLGRAVTDTQYF. The DNA sequence is given as TGTGCCAGCAGCTTACTTGGAAGGGCCGTCACAGATACGCAGTATTTT.